Listed here is a single TCR beta chain. The data derive from a study of blood T cell repertoires in COVID-19. This table comes from immunoSEQ multiplex PCR, and its TCRdb copy is limited to in-frame clones, with some not included. The sample lists about 81,000 clones, 75% to 90% occurring once. Germline V CDR1 and CDR2: MNHEY, SVGEGT. Trimming removed 6 bases from V and 4 bases from J, with 12 bases in between. There are 13 residues in the CDR3. What was sequenced was peripheral blood. V gene TRBV6-2 or TRBV6-3 combines with J gene TRBJ1-2; D call uncertain. This clonotype was obtained from a man between 65 and 85 years old with active or convalescent COVID-19. CDR3 in amino acids: CASSFSQGYGYTF. In nucleotides, the CDR3 is TGTGCCAGCAGCTTTAGCCAAGGCTATGGCTACACCTTC.